The clone carrying this T cell receptor beta chain appeared many times. Germline CDR1 SEHNR, CDR2 FQNEAQ (reference sequence). V was shortened by 1 base and J by 8 bases, with 6 bases between the two germline ends. CDR3 length equals 12 residues. These data belong to a study of tumor-infiltrating lymphocytes in primary liver carcinoma. Both RNA and DNA were isolated together from about 19-30 mg of bulk tissue that had not been sorted. There were over 80% viable tumor cells in every single sample of tumor. From around 500 ng total RNA, TCR beta cDNA was generated with a primer in the constant region. Sequencing libraries for TCR beta derived from three nested multiplex PCR rounds that used slightly modified ARM-PCR. A C-beta reverse primer was combined with TRBV1-TRBV30 forward primers in the first two PCR rounds, and each round had around 10 cycles. TCRdb processed the multiplex PCR reads anew with MiXCR; each CDR3 protein has one entry. The table has approximately 79,000 distinct CDR3 sequences, 60% to 80% seen once.

Sequencing was performed on liver tumor tissue from sampling region 4. Subset meaning: tumor region T4, right-lateral pole. The rearrangement joins TRBV7-9 to TRBJ2-1, with D unresolved. The receptor was isolated from a man aged 35-49 years with primary liver carcinoma and hepatitis B virus infection. CDR3 bases: TGTGCCAGCAGCTTAGTAGCCCATGAGCAGTTCTTC. This encodes CASSLVAHEQFF.